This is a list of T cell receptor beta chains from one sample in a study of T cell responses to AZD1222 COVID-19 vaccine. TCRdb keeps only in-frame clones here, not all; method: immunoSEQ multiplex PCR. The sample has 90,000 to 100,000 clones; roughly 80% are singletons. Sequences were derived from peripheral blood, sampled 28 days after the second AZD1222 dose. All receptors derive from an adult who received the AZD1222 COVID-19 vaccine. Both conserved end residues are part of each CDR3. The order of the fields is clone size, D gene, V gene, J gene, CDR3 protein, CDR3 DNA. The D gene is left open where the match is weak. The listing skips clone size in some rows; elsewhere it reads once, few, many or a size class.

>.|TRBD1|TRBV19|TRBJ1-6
CASSRDREGSPLHF
TGTGCCAGTAGTCGGGACAGAGAGGGGTCACCCCTCCACTTT
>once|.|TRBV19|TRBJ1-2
CASSIPLSGYTF
TGTGCCAGTAGTATTCCACTCAGTGGCTACACCTTC
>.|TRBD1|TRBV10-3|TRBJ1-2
CAISNGGTGANNYGYTF
TGTGCCATCAGTAATGGGGGGACAGGGGCGAATAACTATGGCTACACCTTC
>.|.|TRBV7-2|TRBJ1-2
CASSPREFLAYGYTF
TGTGCCAGCAGCCCGAGGGAATTTCTGGCCTATGGCTACACCTTC
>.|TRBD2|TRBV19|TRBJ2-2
CASSIGLAGITGELFF
TGTGCCAGTAGTATAGGCCTAGCGGGTATCACCGGGGAGCTGTTTTTT
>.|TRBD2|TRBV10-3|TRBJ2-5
CAISSSGGAEETQYF
TGTGCCATCAGTTCTAGCGGGGGGGCCGAGGAGACCCAGTACTTC
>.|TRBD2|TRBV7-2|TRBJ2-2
CASSKTSGINTGELFF
TGTGCCAGCAGTAAGACTAGCGGGATAAACACCGGGGAGCTGTTTTTT
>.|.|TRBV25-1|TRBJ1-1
CASSENQQGAFF
TGTGCCAGCAGTGAGAACCAGCAGGGGGCTTTCTTT
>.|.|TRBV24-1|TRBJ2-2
CATQGVTPNTGELFF
TGTGCCACCCAGGGAGTCACCCCGAACACCGGGGAGCTGTTTTTT
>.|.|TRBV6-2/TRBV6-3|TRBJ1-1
CASSYNPETEAFF
TGTGCCAGCAGTTACAATCCAGAGACTGAAGCTTTCTTT
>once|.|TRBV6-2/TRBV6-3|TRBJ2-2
CASSYSMQAFANTGELFF
TGTGCCAGCAGTTACTCGATGCAAGCGTTCGCGAACACCGGGGAGCTGTTTTTT
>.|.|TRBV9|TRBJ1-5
CASSVEGGLRSHQPQHF
TGTGCCAGCAGCGTAGAGGGAGGATTAAGGAGCCATCAGCCCCAGCATTTT
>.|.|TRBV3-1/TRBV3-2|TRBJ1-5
CASSQGAQNNQPQHF
TGTGCCAGCAGCCAAGGCGCACAGAACAATCAGCCCCAGCATTTT
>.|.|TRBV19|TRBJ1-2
CASSIQEGYGYTF
TGTGCCAGTAGTATACAGGAGGGCTATGGCTACACCTTC
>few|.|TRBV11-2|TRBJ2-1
CASSSVKGRIWQFF
TGTGCCAGCAGCTCTGTTAAGGGACGAATCTGGCAGTTCTTC
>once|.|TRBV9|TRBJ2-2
CASSVGGPLGTGELFF
TGTGCCAGCAGCGTAGGGGGACCGCTGGGCACCGGGGAGCTGTTTTTT
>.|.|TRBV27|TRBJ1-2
CASSLLGRELVYGYTF
TGTGCCAGCAGTTTACTGGGCAGGGAACTGGTCTATGGCTACACCTTC
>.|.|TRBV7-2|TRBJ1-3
CASSSGYSTGNTIYF
TGTGCCAGCAGCTCGGGATACTCGACTGGAAACACCATATATTTT
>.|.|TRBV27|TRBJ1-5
CAVGSGAGPYPQHF
TGTGCCGTCGGGTCGGGGGCCGGTCCCTACCCCCAGCATTTT
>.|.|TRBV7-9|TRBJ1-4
CASSQGGRGEKLFF
TGTGCCAGCAGCCAAGGGGGTCGAGGGGAAAAACTGTTTTTT
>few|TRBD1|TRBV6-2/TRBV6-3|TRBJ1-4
CASSPTGRKLFF
TGTGCCAGCAGCCCGACAGGGCGTAAACTGTTTTTT
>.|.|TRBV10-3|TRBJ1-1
CAISVWDFRTDNTEAFF
TGTGCCATCTCCGTCTGGGACTTCCGAACGGACAACACTGAAGCTTTCTTT
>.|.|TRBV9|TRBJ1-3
CASSSSGTNGNTIYF
TGTGCCAGCAGCTCGAGCGGGACAAACGGAAACACCATATATTTT
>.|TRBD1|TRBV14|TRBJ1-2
CASSQQDRVGYGYTF
TGTGCCAGCAGCCAACAGGACAGGGTCGGCTATGGCTACACCTTC
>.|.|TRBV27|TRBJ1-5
CASSTRGSNQPQHF
TGTGCCAGCAGTACCCGCGGGAGCAATCAGCCCCAGCATTTT
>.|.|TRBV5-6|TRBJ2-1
CASSLDVGPNEQFF
TGTGCCAGCAGCTTGGACGTCGGTCCCAATGAGCAGTTCTTC
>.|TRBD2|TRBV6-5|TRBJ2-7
CASSWTSGNYEQYF
TGTGCCAGCAGTTGGACTAGCGGGAACTACGAGCAGTACTTC
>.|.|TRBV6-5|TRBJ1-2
CASSYSGGINYGYTF
TGTGCCAGCAGTTACTCGGGGGGAATAAACTATGGCTACACCTTC
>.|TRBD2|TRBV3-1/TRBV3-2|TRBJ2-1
CASLGSGSGSYNEQFF
TGTGCCAGCCTCGGTAGCGGGAGTGGCTCCTACAATGAGCAGTTCTTC
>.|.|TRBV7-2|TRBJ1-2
CASSLAPRADYGYTF
TGTGCCAGCAGCTTAGCGCCCCGGGCAGACTATGGCTACACCTTC
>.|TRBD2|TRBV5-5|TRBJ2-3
CASSPASGSTDTQYF
TGTGCCAGCAGCCCCGCTAGCGGTAGCACAGATACGCAGTATTTT
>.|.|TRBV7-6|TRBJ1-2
CASSLAAGSNYGYTF
TGTGCCAGCAGCTTAGCGGCAGGGTCCAACTATGGCTACACCTTC